This is a list of T cell receptor beta chains from one sample in a study of T-cell memory formation after mild COVID-19. TCRdb passed the 5' RACE reads through MiXCR, listing each CDR3 protein once. The sample has 470,000 or so distinct CDR3 sequences, 20% seen once. The specimen sequenced was PBMCs or a T cell subset sorted from them (not recorded which). These receptors were taken from an adult woman who had mild COVID-19 (a few samples of this study predate the infection). Cell type and time point are not known. Each CDR3 is given with its conserved first and last residue. D genes are given only for firm matches. Clone size appears in some rows only: once, few, many, or a class for an expanded clone.

J	size	D	V	DNA	CDR3
TRBJ1-2	once	NA	TRBV20-1	TGCAGTGCTAGAAGACAGAGCCCCAACTATGGCTACACCTTC	CSARRQSPNYGYTF
TRBJ2-1	NA	NA	TRBV9	TGTGCCAGCAGCCTAAATACTCTCCACGATGAGCAGTTCTTC	CASSLNTLHDEQFF
TRBJ1-1	NA	TRBD1	TRBV20-1	TGCAGTGCCCGAAGACAGGGGAGAACTGAAGCTTTCTTT	CSARRQGRTEAFF
TRBJ2-7	few	TRBD2	TRBV6-2/TRBV6-3	TGTGCCAGCAATCTACCGGGACTAGCGAGGGAGCAGTACTTC	CASNLPGLAREQYF
TRBJ2-5	few	NA	TRBV7-2	TGTGCCAGCAGCTTAGAGGGGTCCCAGTACTTC	CASSLEGSQYF
TRBJ2-7	many	NA	TRBV12-2	TGTGCAAGTCGCTTAGTACTAGCGGCAGGGCAGTACTTC	CASRLVLAAGQYF
TRBJ2-3	NA	NA	TRBV6-5	TGTGCCAGCAGTGCCGGGACTGGGACAATAGATACGCAGTATTTT	CASSAGTGTIDTQYF
TRBJ2-3	NA	NA	TRBV27	TGTGCCAGCCGTAGTACGGGCACAGATACGCAGTATTTT	CASRSTGTDTQYF
TRBJ2-1	few	NA	TRBV7-8	TGTGCCAGCAGCCGACTGGGGTTTGAGCAGTTCTTC	CASSRLGFEQFF
TRBJ2-1	many	TRBD2	TRBV18	TGTGCCAGCTCACCATTGCGGGGGGGCTATGAGCAGTTCTTC	CASSPLRGGYEQFF
TRBJ1-5	NA	TRBD1	TRBV12-3/TRBV12-4	TGTGCCAGCAGTCGACAGGGAGATATCAATCAGCCCCAGCATTTT	CASSRQGDINQPQHF
TRBJ2-7	NA	TRBD1	TRBV29-1	TGCAGCGTTGGTGGGACAGGGATTTACGAGCAGTACTTC	CSVGGTGIYEQYF
TRBJ1-2	NA	NA	TRBV6-2/TRBV6-3	TGTGCCAGCAGTTACAGAGGGCAGGCCGGCGGCTACACCTTC	CASSYRGQAGGYTF
TRBJ1-5	few	TRBD1	TRBV6-1	TGTGCCAGCAGTGCACAGGGGGCTGGCAATCAGCCCCAGCATTTT	CASSAQGAGNQPQHF
TRBJ1-1	NA	TRBD1	TRBV19	TGTGCCAGTAGTATAGGCACAGGGGGGAACACTGAAGCTTTCTTT	CASSIGTGGNTEAFF
TRBJ1-3	NA	NA	TRBV11-3	TGTGCCAGCAGCTTAGAATTAGGGTCCGGAAACACCATATATTTT	CASSLELGSGNTIYF
TRBJ2-3	NA	TRBD2	TRBV20-1	TGCAGTGTTAGGGAGGGGTGGACAGATACGCAGTATTTT	CSVREGWTDTQYF
TRBJ2-2	NA	NA	TRBV12-3/TRBV12-4	TGTGCCAGCAGTTTAGGTCGGACAACCGGGGAGCTGTTTTTT	CASSLGRTTGELFF
TRBJ1-2	few	NA	TRBV27	TGTGCCAGCAGTTTGTCAGGAATATATGGCTACACCTTC	CASSLSGIYGYTF
TRBJ2-5	once	TRBD1	TRBV24-1	TGTGCCACCAGCGGCGGGACAGGAAAACAAGAGACCCAGTACTTC	CATSGGTGKQETQYF
TRBJ1-5	few	NA	TRBV23-1	TGCGCCAGCAGTCAATCGGTGGGTTTCAATCAGCCCCAGCATTTT	CASSQSVGFNQPQHF
TRBJ2-3	few	TRBD2	TRBV3-1	TGTGCCAGCAGCCAAGGGGGGGGAGATACGCAGTATTTT	CASSQGGGDTQYF
TRBJ2-3	NA	NA	TRBV11-2	TGTGCCAGCAGCCAATCGGACGCCAGAATAGCAGATACGCAGTATTTT	CASSQSDARIADTQYF
TRBJ2-5	NA	NA	TRBV7-8	TGTGCCAGCAGCTTAGTCCGAAGTAAAGAGACCCAGTACTTC	CASSLVRSKETQYF
TRBJ2-1	NA	NA	TRBV7-9	TGTGCCAGCAGCTTCGTCAGGGCCAGGCTCTACAATGAGCAGTTCTTC	CASSFVRARLYNEQFF
TRBJ2-7	few	TRBD1	TRBV4-1	TGCGCCAGCAGCCCCCGTCCAGGGGGCTACGAGCAGTACTTC	CASSPRPGGYEQYF
TRBJ1-6	NA	NA	TRBV5-1	TGCGCCAGCAGCTTCGAAGGGGTCCACGGTTCACCCCTCCACTTT	CASSFEGVHGSPLHF
TRBJ1-5	NA	NA	TRBV29-1	TGCAGCGCATGGACAGCCGGACAGCCCCAGCATTTT	CSAWTAGQPQHF
TRBJ2-7	NA	NA	TRBV14	TGTGCCAGCAGGATGGGGGGCGGAAGCTACGAGCAGTACTTC	CASRMGGGSYEQYF
TRBJ1-1	NA	TRBD1	TRBV29-1	TGCAGCGTCCTCGACAGGGTTGAAGCTTTCTTT	CSVLDRVEAFF
TRBJ1-2	NA	TRBD1	TRBV5-6	TGTGCCAGCAGCTTACAGGGGGCTGTGCGTGGCTACACCTTC	CASSLQGAVRGYTF
TRBJ2-1	few	TRBD2	TRBV28	TGTGCCAGCAGTTCCCCCCTTAGCGGGAGGGCGTACAATGAGCAGTTCTTC	CASSSPLSGRAYNEQFF
TRBJ2-3	few	NA	TRBV9	TGTGCCAGCAGCGTAGCTCAAAAGAATGGAAATACGCAGTATTTT	CASSVAQKNGNTQYF
TRBJ2-1	NA	TRBD2	TRBV5-6	TGTGCCAGCCACGGGACTAGCGGGGGCTCCTACAATGAGCAGTTCTTC	CASHGTSGGSYNEQFF
TRBJ2-2	few	NA	TRBV5-1	TGCGCCAGCAGCCCGTACGCAGGGGTGGTTAACACCGGGGAGCTGTTTTTT	CASSPYAGVVNTGELFF
TRBJ1-2	NA	NA	TRBV5-5	TGTGCCAGCAGCTTGGATACAGGGATTTATGGCTACACCTTC	CASSLDTGIYGYTF